This T cell receptor (beta chain) derives from a study of blood T cell repertoires in COVID-19. Study-wide background: Material from acute and convalescent COVID-19 was sourced from the United States, Italy and Spain. Sources were T cells, B-cell-depleted T cells, or PBMCs; the material itself was cDNA or gDNA.

The CDR3 extends over 15 amino acids. From germline, CDR1 is SGHAT and CDR2 FQNNGV. V dropped 0 bases and J dropped 7; count of bases not matched to a gene: 6. Original data processing: Amplification from reference gene primers served as the basis for estimated nucleated cell counts. Assay used: immunoSEQ multiplex PCR; TCRdb lists only in-frame clones, some missing. D and trimming were read from the DNA, whereas the V and J calls and clone size are those reported in that table. The sample comprises around 190,000 clones, roughly 90% of which are singletons, and roughly a sixth rests with the top ten. Seattle's cohort entered during active infection and was followed longitudinally.

The sequence was obtained from a man between 45 and 60 years old with COVID-19, enrolled during active disease. V is TRBV11-2 and J is TRBJ2-7; TRBD2 matches 10 bases. Specimen: peripheral blood. DNA of the CDR3: TGTGCCAGCAGCTTAGAACTAGCGGGAATCGGGGAGCAGTACTTC. Its translation: CASSLELAGIGEQYF. The whole variable domain, remainder taken from reference TRBV11-2 and TRBJ2-7, is EAGVAQSPRYKIIEKRQSVAFWCNPISGHATLYWYQQILGQGPKLLIQFQNNGVVDDSQLPKDRFSAERLKGVDSTLKIQPAKLEDSAVYLCASSLELAGIGEQYFGPGTRLTVT.